The 20 T cell receptor beta chains in this list originate from one sample, sequenced in a study of cytomegalovirus exposure and HLA in healthy donors. The PCR ran on 60 Vbeta and 13 Jbeta primers. The assay was immunoSEQ multiplex PCR, and TCRdb's table has in-frame clones only and misses some. The profile shows under 150,000 clones, 64% of them singletons. Source material: PBMCs. Receptors were obtained from a woman between 40 and 50 years old in good health and CMV-seronegative.

The rearrangement uses TRBV7-9 and TRBJ1-1; D uncertain. Germline V gives CDR1 SEHNR, CDR2 FQNEAQ (reference sequence). The CDR3 covers 13 residues. Between the trimmed V and J ends, which lost 6 bases and 4 bases, there was a span of 12 bases. CDR3 amino acids: CASRRNTVTEAFF. CDR3 coding DNA: TGTGCCAGCAGGCGAAATACGGTCACTGAAGCTTTCTTT. Combining the CDR3 with reference TRBV7-9 and TRBJ1-1 gives the whole variable domain DTGVSQNPRHKITKRGQNVTFRCDPISEHNRLYWYRQTLGQGPEFLTYFQNEAQLEKSRLLSDRFSAERPKGSFSTLEIQRTEQGDSAMYLCASRRNTVTEAFFGQGTRLTVV.

This CDR3 is CASSVVPGFGELFF. The DNA for the CDR3 is TGTGCCAGCAGCGTAGTTCCAGGATTCGGGGAGCTGTTTTTT. The gene calls are TRBV9 and TRBJ2-2; no reliable D call. The germline CDR1 and CDR2 sequences are SGDLS and YYNGEE. The CDR3 covers 14 residues. V lost 0 bases and J lost 7, with 10 bases in between.

This chain joins TRBV2 and TRBJ1-1; D perhaps matches TRBD1 (6 bases). V lost 10 bases and J 1 base, leaving 25 bases between the germline ends. The CDR3 is made up of 17 amino acids. Germline CDR1 and CDR2: SNHLY and FYNNEI. The CDR3 is CAILKARGVSQNTEAFF. CDR3 coding DNA: TGTGCCATCCTCAAGGCCAGGGGTGTTTCACAGAACACTGAAGCTTTCTTT.

This sequence joins TRBV20-1 and TRBJ2-1, with no clear D. CDR3 length: 11 amino acids. Germline lookup yields CDR1 DFQATT and CDR2 SNEGSKA (reference sequence). V was cut by 3 bases and J by 5 bases, with 5 bases left in between. The CDR3 sequence is CSASSNNEQFF. Written as DNA, the CDR3 is TGCAGTGCTAGCTCTAACAATGAGCAGTTCTTC.

This chain links TRBV28 with TRBJ1-6; a weak D match, TRBD1 (6 bases). Germline V gene data show CDR1 as MDHEN and CDR2 as SYDVKM. V was pared by 4 bases and J by 8 bases, with 15 bases between. The CDR3 is 15 amino acids. CDR3 region: CASSSWQTGHSPLHF. The CDR3 DNA follows: TGTGCCAGCAGTTCTTGGCAGACAGGACATTCACCCCTCCACTTT.

This clone was counted once. The sample holds other DNA sequences that translate to the same CDR3. V is TRBV4-3 and J is TRBJ2-3; 8 bases agree with TRBD2. The CDR3 has 14 amino acids. With V trimmed by 6 bases and J by 5 bases, 7 bases remained unmatched. The V gene's germline CDR1 is LGHNA and CDR2 YSLEER. CDR3 coding DNA: TGCGCCAGCAGTCCCGGGGGGGCTGGAGATACGCAGTATTTT. It translates to CASSPGGAGDTQYF.

V usage is TRBV11-1 and J usage is TRBJ2-7; D uncertain. V was cut by 3 bases and J by 3 bases, with 12 bases left in between. The CDR3 loop spans 14 amino acids. Germline CDR1 SGHAT, CDR2 FQDESV (reference sequence). CDR3 region: CASSLAGEHYEQYF. Here the CDR3 DNA reads TGTGCCAGCAGCTTGGCAGGTGAGCACTACGAGCAGTACTTC.

This sequence joins TRBV7-2 and TRBJ1-5; D is ambiguous. This CDR3 comprises 13 residues. Trimming cost V 5 bases and J 5 bases, with 10 bases left between them. Germline CDR1 is SGHTA and CDR2 is FQGNSA. The CDR3, as DNA: TGTGCCAGCAGCAGTCAGGCATATCAGCCCCAGCATTTT. It is translated as CASSSQAYQPQHF. The full variable domain, completed using reference TRBV7-2 and TRBJ1-5, is GAGVSQSPSNKVTEKGKDVELRCDPISGHTALYWYRQSLGQGLEFLIYFQGNSAPDKSGLPSDRFSAERTGGSVSTLTIQRTQQEDSAVYLCASSSQAYQPQHFGDGTRLSIL.

The J gene is TRBJ2-1, the V gene TRBV7-3, with D perhaps matching TRBD2 (5 bases). V shed 5 bases and J shed 9 bases, with 11 bases lying between them. The CDR3 is 12 residues long. Looked up from germline, CDR1 is SGHTA and CDR2 is FQGTGA. CDR3 sequence reads: CASSPPGSEQFF. The DNA of the CDR3 is TGTGCCAGCAGCCCCCCGGGGAGTGAGCAGTTCTTC.

The sample holds a few counts of this clone. This chain links TRBV29-1 with TRBJ1-4; D may be TRBD1 (6 bases). Germline-derived CDR1 and CDR2 are SQVTM and ANQGSEA. V was pared by 4 bases and J by 4 bases, with 10 bases between. The CDR3 extends over 13 amino acids. The CDR3 sequence: CSVATRGNEKLFF. In DNA form, the CDR3 reads TGCAGCGTTGCTACCAGGGGTAATGAAAAACTGTTTTTT.

This clone was counted a single time. The CDR3 protein is CASSWGLAGRPGYEQYF. DNA for the CDR3: TGTGCCAGCAGCTGGGGACTAGCGGGGCGACCGGGGTACGAGCAGTACTTC. The chain is built from TRBV5-6 and TRBJ2-7; 13 positions match TRBD2. The CDR3 totals 17 residues. Germline V gene data show CDR1 as SGHDT and CDR2 as YYEEEE. The J segment lost 4 bases and the V segment lost 3 bases, leaving 10 bases of the junction unmatched.

The J gene is TRBJ1-1, the V gene TRBV9; no clear D. Germline V gene data show CDR1 as SGDLS and CDR2 as YYNGEE. The CDR3 length is 14 residues. Between the trimmed V and J ends, which lost 0 bases and 5 bases, there was a span of 11 bases. The CDR3 is CASSVGEGRTEAFF. The CDR3 DNA follows: TGTGCCAGCAGCGTAGGTGAGGGCAGGACTGAAGCTTTCTTT. Full variable domain (remainder filled in from reference TRBV9 and TRBJ1-1): DSGVTQTPKHLITATGQRVTLRCSPRSGDLSVYWYQQSLDQGLQFLIQYYNGEERAKGNILERFSAQQFPDLHSELNLSSLELGDSALYFCASSVGEGRTEAFFGQGTRLTVV.

The CDR3 sequence: CASSARTVVDQPQHF. The DNA of the CDR3 is TGTGCCAGCAGTGCGAGGACAGTGGTGGATCAGCCCCAGCATTTT. The J gene is TRBJ1-5, the V gene TRBV28; TRBD1 might be the D (6 bases). CDR1 and CDR2 from the germline V gene are MDHEN and SYDVKM. V shed 5 bases and J shed 5 bases, with 16 bases lying between them. The CDR3 is 15 amino acids.

The chain uses TRBV10-3 and TRBJ1-2; 7 positions agree with TRBD1. Germline values: CDR1 ENHRY, CDR2 SYGVKD. The CDR3 loop spans 12 amino acids. V dropped 4 bases and J dropped 9; count of bases not matched to a gene: 5. This chain's CDR3 is CAISGQGESYTF. The DNA of the CDR3 is TGTGCCATCAGTGGGCAGGGGGAGAGCTACACCTTC.

This clone turned up a few times. The chain joins TRBV5-1 to TRBJ1-1; TRBD1 matches 7 bases. The junction had 3 bases not matched to a gene; V was cut back by 0 bases and J by 10 bases. CDR3 size: 12 residues. Germline assignment: CDR1 SGHRS and CDR2 YFSETQ. CDR3 loop: CASSLGAGGAFF. In nucleotides, the CDR3 is TGCGCCAGCAGCTTGGGGGCAGGGGGAGCTTTCTTT.

J is TRBJ1-3 and V is TRBV28; 11 positions agree with TRBD1. Germline values: CDR1 MDHEN, CDR2 SYDVKM. CDR3 size: 17 residues. With V trimmed by 7 bases and J by 2 bases, 10 bases remained unmatched. The CDR3 spells CASTPPPGQGAGNTIYF. CDR3 DNA sequence: TGTGCCAGCACCCCCCCGCCGGGACAGGGGGCTGGAAACACCATATATTTT.

This sequence joins TRBV4-1 and TRBJ1-5; no definite D call. Germline values: CDR1 MGHRA, CDR2 YSYEKL. The CDR3 is 16 residues long. Trimming removed 4 bases from V and 0 bases from J, with 13 bases in between. The chain's CDR3 is CASSLAEMYSNQPQHF. CDR3 nucleotide sequence: TGCGCCAGCAGCCTCGCAGAAATGTATAGCAATCAGCCCCAGCATTTT.

The V gene is TRBV25-1, the J gene TRBJ2-3; TRBD1 might be the D (5 bases). Germline V gene sequence: CDR1 MGHDK, CDR2 SYGVNS. The ends were cut back, 1 base at V and 0 bases at J, with 14 bases in the middle. The CDR3 runs 17 residues. The CDR3 region has the DNA TGTGCCAGCAGTGAATCGTCCAGGGCGTATAGCACAGATACGCAGTATTTT. Translated: CASSESSRAYSTDTQYF. Using reference TRBV25-1 and TRBJ2-3 for the parts outside the CDR3, the full variable domain is EADIYQTPRYLVIGTGKKITLECSQTMGHDKMYWYQQDPGMELHLIHYSYGVNSTEKGDLSSESTVSRIRTEHFPLTLESARPSHTSQYLCASSESSRAYSTDTQYFGPGTRLTVL.

The chain joins TRBV27 to TRBJ2-7; 8 bases are a match to TRBD2. J gave up 2 bases and V 0 bases, and 6 bases lay outside the gene matches. The CDR3 has 16 amino acids. Germline CDR1 and CDR2: MNHEY and SMNVEV (reference sequence). The CDR3 loop reads CASSLSVSGGAYEQYF. CDR3 bases: TGTGCCAGCAGTTTATCGGTCAGCGGGGGTGCCTACGAGCAGTACTTC.

The genes are TRBV5-1 and TRBJ1-4; TRBD1 matches 12 bases. The trim removed 3 bases at V and 8 bases at J, leaving 8 bases unmatched. This CDR3 region has 16 residues. Germline CDR1 and CDR2: SGHRS and YFSETQ. CDR3 sequence reads: CASSSGTGGRIEKLFF. CDR3 nucleotide sequence: TGCGCCAGCAGCTCCGGGACAGGGGGCAGAATAGAAAAACTGTTTTTT.